Each of the 14 T cell receptor beta chains below was sequenced from the same sample in a study of blood T cell repertoires in COVID-19. Here immunoSEQ multiplex PCR was the method, and the copy in TCRdb shows in-frame clones only, minus some. The sample carries nearly 100,000 clones, around 88% recorded once. Sequenced sample: peripheral blood. The source is a man at least 80 years old with acute or convalescent COVID-19.

J is TRBJ1-5 and V is TRBV18; maybe TRBD1 (5 bases). The CDR3 is made up of 17 amino acids. Between the trimmed V and J ends, which lost 4 bases and 2 bases, there was a span of 18 bases. CDR1 and CDR2 (germline): KGHSH, LQKENI. Here the CDR3 DNA reads TGTGCCAGCTCACGATACCCGCTGCAGGGTGGCAATCAGCCCCAGCATTTT. Its translation: CASSRYPLQGGNQPQHF. The full variable domain, its missing parts supplied by reference TRBV18 and TRBJ1-5, is NAGVMQNPRHLVRRRGQEARLRCSPMKGHSHVYWYRQLPEEGLKFMVYLQKENIIDESGMPKERFSAEFPKEGPSILRIQQVVRGDSAAYFCASSRYPLQGGNQPQHFGDGTRLSIL.

The chain carries TRBV28 and TRBJ2-5, with 9 bases matching TRBD1. Germline trimming cut 1 base from V and 5 bases from J; bases unmatched to any gene: 5. The CDR3 covers 15 residues. Germline CDR1 MDHEN, CDR2 SYDVKM. CDR3 DNA: TGTGCCAGCAGTTTATCGGGACAGGGAATGGAGACCCAGTACTTC. Its translation is CASSLSGQGMETQYF. The whole variable domain, remainder taken from reference TRBV28 and TRBJ2-5, is DVKVTQSSRYLVKRTGEKVFLECVQDMDHENMFWYRQDPGLGLRLIYFSYDVKMKEKGDIPEGYSVSREKKERFSLILESASTNQTSMYLCASSLSGQGMETQYFGPGTRLLVL.

The chain employs TRBV25-1 and TRBJ2-1, with D perhaps TRBD1 (6 bases). Germline V CDR1 and CDR2: MGHDK, SYGVNS. The CDR3 runs to 14 residues. Trimming pared 6 bases from V and 8 bases from J, leaving 17 bases between. The CDR3 here is CASSESGTSHEQFF. The CDR3 DNA reads as TGTGCCAGCAGCGAAAGTGGGACATCCCATGAGCAGTTCTTC.

The chain links TRBV9 to TRBJ2-2; 9 bases line up with TRBD1. The V gene end was trimmed by 5 bases and the J gene end by 5 bases; junction bases not matched to a gene: 10. The CDR3 has 16 amino acids. Germline V lookup: CDR1 SGDLS, CDR2 YYNGEE. The CDR3 sequence: CASSGPGTGNTGELFF. Here the CDR3 DNA reads TGTGCCAGCAGTGGGCCGGGGACAGGGAATACCGGGGAGCTGTTTTTT.

The chain links TRBV5-1 to TRBJ2-2, with 9 bases aligning to TRBD2. CDR3 length: 18 amino acids. CDR1 SGHRS and CDR2 YFSETQ come from the germline V gene. With 5 bases clipped from V and 3 bases from J, the junction kept 14 bases outside the gene matches. The CDR3 DNA is TGCGCCAGCAGAAGGACTAGCGTAACACTATTTCACACCGGGGAGCTGTTTTTT. Its translation: CASRRTSVTLFHTGELFF.

This rearrangement joins TRBV21-1 to TRBJ1-5; the DNA was not used to check the table's D call, TRBD1. TRBV21-1 is tagged as a pseudogene. This CDR3 has 18 residues. The CDR3 nucleotides are TGTGCCAGCAGCAAAGGACTAACAGGGGGCGCGAGCAATCAGCCCCAGCATTTT. Protein: CASSKGLTGGASNQPQHF.

The gene calls are TRBV4-1 and TRBJ2-1; D is undetermined. This CDR3 spans 14 amino acids. V dropped 2 bases and J dropped 3 bases, with 8 bases sitting between them. Germline assignment: CDR1 MGHRA and CDR2 YSYEKL. CDR3 region: CASSQSAVYNEQFF. The CDR3 region has the DNA TGCGCCAGCAGCCAATCGGCGGTCTACAATGAGCAGTTCTTC.

The chain combines TRBV7-9 with TRBJ2-7; 10 bases are shared with TRBD2. There are 15 residues in the CDR3. Looked up from germline, CDR1 is SEHNR and CDR2 is FQNEAQ (reference sequence). Losses at the gene ends were 5 bases for V and 3 bases for J; bases not matched to a gene: 7. In nucleotides, the CDR3 is TGTGCCAGCAGCGCAGGGACTAGCGAGGGCTACGAGCAGTACTTC. Protein sequence: CASSAGTSEGYEQYF.

The J gene is TRBJ2-1, the V gene TRBV24-1; a possible D gene is TRBD1 (6 bases). V was clipped by 3 bases and J by 0 bases, with 11 bases between them. The CDR3 covers 16 residues. Germline CDR1 is KGHDR and CDR2 is SFDVKD. The CDR3 DNA is TGTGCCACCAGTGATGGCGGACAGCGCTCCTACAATGAGCAGTTCTTC. Encoded protein: CATSDGGQRSYNEQFF.

This chain joins TRBV28 and TRBJ1-1; TRBD1 is a possible D gene (6 bases). The germline V and J ends were trimmed by 6 bases and 5 bases, with 19 bases remaining between them. The germline gives CDR1 MDHEN, CDR2 SYDVKM. The CDR3 is made up of 15 amino acids. The CDR3 DNA reads TGTGCCAGCAGGGCATGGGGGGGGCGGAGTACTGAAGCTTTCTTT. Its protein is CASRAWGGRSTEAFF.

The J gene is TRBJ2-5, the V gene TRBV5-1, with D unclear. Trimming took off 0 bases at V and 5 bases at J, with 14 bases between the two ends. This CDR3 contains 15 residues. CDR1 SGHRS and CDR2 YFSETQ come from the germline V gene. This CDR3 reads CASSLGAQNFETQYF. The CDR3 DNA follows: TGCGCCAGCAGCTTGGGGGCCCAGAACTTCGAGACCCAGTACTTC. Looking up the rest from reference TRBV5-1 and TRBJ2-5 gives the full variable domain: KAGVTQTPRYLIKTRGQQVTLSCSPISGHRSVSWYQQTPGQGLQFLFEYFSETQRNKGNFPGRFSGRQFSNSRSEMNVSTLELGDSALYLCASSLGAQNFETQYFGPGTRLLVL.

The chain employs TRBV5-1 and TRBJ1-5; 8 nucleotides line up with TRBD1. The CDR3 spans 14 residues. V trimming: 0 bases; J trimming: 4 bases; junction bases outside the gene matches: 0. In germline, CDR1 is SGHRS, CDR2 YFSETQ. CDR3 sequence (DNA): TGCGCCAGCAGCTTGGGGACAGGGAATCAGCCCCAGCATTTT. Its protein is CASSLGTGNQPQHF.

The V and J genes are TRBV9 and TRBJ2-1, with TRBD2 matching over 11 bases. Germline values: CDR1 SGDLS, CDR2 YYNGEE. V gave up 2 bases and J gave up 3 bases; unmatched junction bases: 4. The CDR3 is 16 amino acids. Here the CDR3 DNA reads TGTGCCAGCAGCGTTCTAGCGGGAGGTGACTACAATGAGCAGTTCTTC. Translated: CASSVLAGGDYNEQFF.

As regards this clone: The junction does not match germline at one end; this may be a read error. The J gene is TRBJ2-3, the V gene TRBV7-7; tentatively, D is TRBD1 or TRBD2 (5 bases each). CDR3 length: 18 residues. Germline V gene lookup returns CDR1 SSHAT and CDR2 FNYEAQ (reference sequence). CDR3 loop: CASSLGVAGGASTDTQYF. In nucleotides, the CDR3 is TGTGCTAGCAGCTTAGGGGTGGCGGGCGGTGCTAGCACAGATACGCAGTATTTT.